This entry features one T cell receptor beta chain sequence. Antigen unknown. As every portion of the isolated RNA was reverse transcribed, the sequencing read expressed TCRB transcripts. TCRdb's table, derived via immunoSEQ multiplex PCR, lists solely in-frame clones and lacks some. The data hold roughly 140,000 clones, with approximately 8.1% observed a single time. The V gene lost 4 bases and the J gene lost 2 bases, with 27 bases spanning the gap. Per the germline V gene, CDR1 is MNHNS and CDR2 is SASEGT. CDR3 length: 19 residues. The source of the sample is a study of beta chain features in type 1 diabetes. Study-level results: Shortening of TCRB CDR3s, moderate but significant, appeared in all four CD4+ subsets of Type 1 diabetes patients. Over-representation of high TCR-expressing cells was a possible consequence of cDNA sequencing.

It was via CD45RO/CCR7/CD25/CD127/CD95/CD27 that CD4+ naive, central memory, regulatory and stem cell-like memory cells were sorted. The sequence came from a man younger than 35 in good health. The sample consisted of central memory CD4+ T cells from blood. The gene calls are TRBV6-1 and TRBJ2-7; a weak D match, TRBD1 (8 bases). The CDR3 spells CASSARGQALRDYPYEQYF. The CDR3 DNA reads TGTGCCAGCAGTGCCAGGGGACAGGCGCTCCGGGACTATCCCTACGAGCAGTACTTC.